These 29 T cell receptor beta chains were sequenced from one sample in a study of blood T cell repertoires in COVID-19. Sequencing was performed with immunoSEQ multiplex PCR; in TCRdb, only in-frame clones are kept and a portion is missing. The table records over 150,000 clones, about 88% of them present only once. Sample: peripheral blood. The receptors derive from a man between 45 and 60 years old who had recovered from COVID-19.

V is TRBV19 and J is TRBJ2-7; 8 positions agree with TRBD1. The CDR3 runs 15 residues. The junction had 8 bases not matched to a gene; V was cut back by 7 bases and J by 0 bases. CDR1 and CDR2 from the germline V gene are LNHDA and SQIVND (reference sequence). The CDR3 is CASTKDRGYSYEQYF. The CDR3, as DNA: TGTGCCAGTACTAAAGACAGGGGTTACTCCTACGAGCAGTACTTC.

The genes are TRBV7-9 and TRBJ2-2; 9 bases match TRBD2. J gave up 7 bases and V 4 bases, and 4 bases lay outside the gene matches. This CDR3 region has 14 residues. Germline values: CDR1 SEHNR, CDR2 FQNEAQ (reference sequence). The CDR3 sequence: CASSSGLAVGELFF. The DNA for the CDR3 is TGTGCCAGCAGCTCGGGACTAGCTGTCGGGGAGCTGTTTTTT.

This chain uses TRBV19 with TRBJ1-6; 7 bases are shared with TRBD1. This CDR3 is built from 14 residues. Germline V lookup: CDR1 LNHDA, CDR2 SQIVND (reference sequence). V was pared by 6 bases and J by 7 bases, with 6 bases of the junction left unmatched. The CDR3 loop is CASSGLQGNSPLHF. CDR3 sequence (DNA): TGTGCCAGTAGCGGTCTACAGGGGAATTCACCCCTCCACTTT.

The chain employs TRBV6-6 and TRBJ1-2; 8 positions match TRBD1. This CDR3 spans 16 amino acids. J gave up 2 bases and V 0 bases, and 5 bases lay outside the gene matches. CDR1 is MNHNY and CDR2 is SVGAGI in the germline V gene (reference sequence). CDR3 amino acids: CASSYSGQGSNYGYTF. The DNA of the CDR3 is TGTGCCAGCAGTTACTCAGGACAGGGATCGAACTATGGCTACACCTTC.

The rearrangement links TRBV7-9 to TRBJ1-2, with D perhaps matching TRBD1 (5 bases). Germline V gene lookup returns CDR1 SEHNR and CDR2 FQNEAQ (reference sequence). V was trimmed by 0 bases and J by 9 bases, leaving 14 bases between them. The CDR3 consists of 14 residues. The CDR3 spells CASSLAAGGGRYTF. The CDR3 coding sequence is TGTGCCAGCAGCTTAGCGGCCGGGGGAGGGCGCTACACCTTC.

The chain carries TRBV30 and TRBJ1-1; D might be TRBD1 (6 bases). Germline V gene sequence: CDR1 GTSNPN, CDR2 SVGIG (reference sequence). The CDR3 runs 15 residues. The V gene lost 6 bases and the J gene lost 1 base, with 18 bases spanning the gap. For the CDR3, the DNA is TGTGCCTGCAGGGGCGGGGGTTATACGAACACTGAAGCTTTCTTT. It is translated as CACRGGGYTNTEAFF.

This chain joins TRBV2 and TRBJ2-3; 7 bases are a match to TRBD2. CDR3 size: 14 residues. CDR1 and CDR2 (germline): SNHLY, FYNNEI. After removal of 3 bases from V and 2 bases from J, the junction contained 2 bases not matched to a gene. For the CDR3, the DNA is TGTGCCAGCAGTGACGGGAGGACCACAGATACGCAGTATTTT. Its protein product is CASSDGRTTDTQYF.

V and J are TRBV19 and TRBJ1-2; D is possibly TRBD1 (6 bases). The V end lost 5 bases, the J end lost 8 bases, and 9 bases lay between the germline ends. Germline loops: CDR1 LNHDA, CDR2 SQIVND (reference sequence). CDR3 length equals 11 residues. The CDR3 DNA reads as TGTGCCAGTAGTGCAGGGGTAGGCTACACCTTC. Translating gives CASSAGVGYTF.

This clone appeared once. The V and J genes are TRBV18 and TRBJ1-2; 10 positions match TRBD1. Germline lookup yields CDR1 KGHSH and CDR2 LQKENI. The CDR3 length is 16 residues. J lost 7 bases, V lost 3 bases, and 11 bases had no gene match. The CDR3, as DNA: TGTGCCAGCTCACCCCGGGTGGACAGGGGGTTCTCTGGCTACACCTTC. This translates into CASSPRVDRGFSGYTF.

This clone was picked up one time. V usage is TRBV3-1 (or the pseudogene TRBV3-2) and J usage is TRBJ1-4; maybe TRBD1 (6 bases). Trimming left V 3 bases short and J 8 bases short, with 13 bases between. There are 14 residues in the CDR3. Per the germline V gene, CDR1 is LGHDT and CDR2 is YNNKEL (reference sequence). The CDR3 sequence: CASSQWTAGEKLFF. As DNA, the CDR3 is TGTGCCAGCAGCCAGTGGACAGCGGGGGAAAAACTGTTTTTT.

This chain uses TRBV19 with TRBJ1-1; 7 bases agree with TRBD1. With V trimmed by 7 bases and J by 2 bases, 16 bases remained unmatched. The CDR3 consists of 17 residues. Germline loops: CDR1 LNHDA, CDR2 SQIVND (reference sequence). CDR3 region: CASKTPSGGRKNTEAFF. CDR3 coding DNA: TGTGCCAGTAAGACGCCGTCAGGGGGAAGGAAAAACACTGAAGCTTTCTTT. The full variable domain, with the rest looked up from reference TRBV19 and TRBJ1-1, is DGGITQSPKYLFRKEGQNVTLSCEQNLNHDAMYWYRQDPGQGLRLIYYSQIVNDFQKGDIAEGYSVSREKKESFPLTVTSAQKNPTAFYLCASKTPSGGRKNTEAFFGQGTRLTVV.

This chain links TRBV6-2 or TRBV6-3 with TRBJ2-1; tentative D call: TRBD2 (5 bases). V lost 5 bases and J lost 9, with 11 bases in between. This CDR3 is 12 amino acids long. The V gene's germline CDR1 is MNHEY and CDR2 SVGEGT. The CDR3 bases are TGTGCCAGCAGTCGGACTCAACTTGAGCAGTTCTTC. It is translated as CASSRTQLEQFF.

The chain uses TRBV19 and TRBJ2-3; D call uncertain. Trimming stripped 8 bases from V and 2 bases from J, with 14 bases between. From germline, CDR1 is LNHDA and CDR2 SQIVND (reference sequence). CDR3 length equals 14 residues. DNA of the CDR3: TGTGCCAGTTCGATGGCAGGTATCACAGATACGCAGTATTTT. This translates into CASSMAGITDTQYF.

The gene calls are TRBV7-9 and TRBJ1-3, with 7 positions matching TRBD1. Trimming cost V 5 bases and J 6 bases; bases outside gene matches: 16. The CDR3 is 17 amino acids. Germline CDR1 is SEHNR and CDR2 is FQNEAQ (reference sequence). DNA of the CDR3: TGTGCCAGCAGCCCAGGGAAGACAGGGACTGGTGAAAACACCATATATTTT. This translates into CASSPGKTGTGENTIYF.

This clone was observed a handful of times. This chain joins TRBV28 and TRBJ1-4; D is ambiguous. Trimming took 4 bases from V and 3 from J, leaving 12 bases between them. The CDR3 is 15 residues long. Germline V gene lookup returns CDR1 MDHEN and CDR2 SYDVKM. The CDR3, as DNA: TGTGCCAGCAGTTACTCTTTGGCGGCTAATGAAAAACTGTTTTTT. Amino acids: CASSYSLAANEKLFF.

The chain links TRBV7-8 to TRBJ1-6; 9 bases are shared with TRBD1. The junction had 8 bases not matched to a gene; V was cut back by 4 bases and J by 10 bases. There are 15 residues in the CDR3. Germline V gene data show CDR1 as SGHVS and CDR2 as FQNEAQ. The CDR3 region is CASSSTGQGNSPLHF. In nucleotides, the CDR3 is TGTGCCAGCAGCTCCACGGGACAGGGAAACTCACCCCTCCACTTT.

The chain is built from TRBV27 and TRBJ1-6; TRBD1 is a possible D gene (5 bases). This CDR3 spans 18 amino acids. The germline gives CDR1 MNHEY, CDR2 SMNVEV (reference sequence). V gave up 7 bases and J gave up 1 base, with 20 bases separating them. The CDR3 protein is CASKISFARGSYNSPLHF. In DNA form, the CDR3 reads TGTGCCAGCAAAATATCCTTTGCCCGGGGGTCCTATAATTCACCCCTCCACTTT.

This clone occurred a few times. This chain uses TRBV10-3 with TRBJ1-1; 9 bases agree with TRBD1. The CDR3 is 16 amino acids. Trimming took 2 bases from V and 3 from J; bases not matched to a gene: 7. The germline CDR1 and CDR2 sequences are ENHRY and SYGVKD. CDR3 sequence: CAISEGQGKRDTEAFF. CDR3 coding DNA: TGTGCCATCAGTGAGGGACAGGGGAAGAGGGACACTGAAGCTTTCTTT.

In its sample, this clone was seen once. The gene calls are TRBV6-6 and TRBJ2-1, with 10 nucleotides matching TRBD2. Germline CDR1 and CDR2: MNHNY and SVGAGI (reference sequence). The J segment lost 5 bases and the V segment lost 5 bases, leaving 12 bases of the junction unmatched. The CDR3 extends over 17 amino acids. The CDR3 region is CASSPGEAGGPNNEQFF. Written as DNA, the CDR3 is TGTGCCAGCAGTCCCGGGGAAGCGGGAGGGCCTAACAATGAGCAGTTCTTC.

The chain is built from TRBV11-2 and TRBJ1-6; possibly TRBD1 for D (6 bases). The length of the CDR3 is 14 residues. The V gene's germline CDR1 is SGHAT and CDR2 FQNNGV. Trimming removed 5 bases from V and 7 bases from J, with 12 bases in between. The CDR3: CASSPGQLNSPLHF. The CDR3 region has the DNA TGTGCCAGCAGCCCCGGACAGTTGAATTCACCCCTCCACTTT.

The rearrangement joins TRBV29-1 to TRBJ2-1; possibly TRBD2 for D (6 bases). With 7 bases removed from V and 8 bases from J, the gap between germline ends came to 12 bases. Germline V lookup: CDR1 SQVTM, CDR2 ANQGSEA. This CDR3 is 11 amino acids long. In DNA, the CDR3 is TGCAGCGGCCGGGGGAGTTATGAGCAGTTCTTC. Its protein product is CSGRGSYEQFF.

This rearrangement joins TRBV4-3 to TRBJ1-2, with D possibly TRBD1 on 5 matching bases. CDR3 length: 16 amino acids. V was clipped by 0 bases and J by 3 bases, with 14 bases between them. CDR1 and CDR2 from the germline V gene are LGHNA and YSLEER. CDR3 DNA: TGCGCCAGCAGCCAAGATCAGGGCGTAGTGTACTATGGCTACACCTTC. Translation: CASSQDQGVVYYGYTF.

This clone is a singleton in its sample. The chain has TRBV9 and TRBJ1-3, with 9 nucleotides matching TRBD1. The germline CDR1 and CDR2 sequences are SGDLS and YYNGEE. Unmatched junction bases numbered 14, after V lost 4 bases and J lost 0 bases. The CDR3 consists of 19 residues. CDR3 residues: CASSPSSGTGTNSGNTIYF. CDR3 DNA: TGTGCCAGCAGCCCCTCGTCGGGGACAGGGACTAACTCTGGAAACACCATATATTTT.

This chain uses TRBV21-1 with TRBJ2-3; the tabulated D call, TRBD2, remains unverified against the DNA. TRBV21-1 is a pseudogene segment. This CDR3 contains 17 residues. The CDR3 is CASSRFRGADSTDTQYF. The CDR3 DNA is TGTGCCAGCAGCAGGTTCCGGGGGGCTGATAGCACAGATACGCAGTATTTT.

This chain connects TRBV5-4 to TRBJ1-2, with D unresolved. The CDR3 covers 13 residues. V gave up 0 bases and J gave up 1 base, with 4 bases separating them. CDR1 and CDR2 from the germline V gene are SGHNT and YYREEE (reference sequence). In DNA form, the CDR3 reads TGTGCCAGCAGCTTGGGCAGTAACTATGGCTACACCTTC. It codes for CASSLGSNYGYTF.

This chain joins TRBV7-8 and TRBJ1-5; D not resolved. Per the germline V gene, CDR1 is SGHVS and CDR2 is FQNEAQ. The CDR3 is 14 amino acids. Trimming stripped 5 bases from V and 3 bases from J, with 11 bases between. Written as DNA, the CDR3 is TGTGCCAGCAGCCAAAGGCAGGTCAATCAGCCCCAGCATTTT. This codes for CASSQRQVNQPQHF.

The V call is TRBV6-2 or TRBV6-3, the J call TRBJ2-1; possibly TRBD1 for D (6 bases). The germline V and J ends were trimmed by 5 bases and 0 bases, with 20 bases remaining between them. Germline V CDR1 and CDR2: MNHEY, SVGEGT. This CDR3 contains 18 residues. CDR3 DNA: TGTGCCAGCAGTCCCCAGGGGTGGGTGGGATCCTCCTACAATGAGCAGTTCTTC. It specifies CASSPQGWVGSSYNEQFF.

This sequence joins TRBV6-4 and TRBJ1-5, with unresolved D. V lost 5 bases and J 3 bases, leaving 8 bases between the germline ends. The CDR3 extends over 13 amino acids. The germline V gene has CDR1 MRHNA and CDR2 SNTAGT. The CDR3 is CASSSSPNQPQHF. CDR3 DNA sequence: TGTGCCAGCAGTTCGTCTCCCAATCAGCCCCAGCATTTT.

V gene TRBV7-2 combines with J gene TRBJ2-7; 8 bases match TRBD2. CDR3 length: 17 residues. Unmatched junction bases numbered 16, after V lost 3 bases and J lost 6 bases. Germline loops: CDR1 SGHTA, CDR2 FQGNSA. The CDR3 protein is CASSLRTWRAGASEQYF. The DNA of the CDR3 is TGTGCCAGCAGCTTGAGGACTTGGCGAGCGGGGGCCAGCGAGCAGTACTTC.